The TCR beta chain described here comes from a study of OX40 agonist ivuxolimab in advanced cancers. Study as a whole: Patients were treated with ivuxolimab, an agonistic anti-OX40 (CD134) antibody. Previous treatment with anti-PD-1, anti-PD-L1 or anti-CTLA-4 therapy was allowed; less than 45% had received some.

TCRdb keeps only in-frame clones here, not all; method: immunoSEQ multiplex PCR. The sample has about 41,000 clones, approximately 87% seen once. This clone has just a few counts. What it binds is unknown. Study outcomes and limitations: Expanded clones tended on average to be more numerous among CD8+ T cells than CD4+.

This sequence was found in an adult with an advanced solid tumor such as melanoma, head and neck, liver or kidney cancer. This specimen was CD4+ or CD8+ T cells sorted from blood, taken in a trial of the OX40 agonist ivuxolimab.

For the CDR3, the DNA is TGTGCCAGCAGTGACAGGCGGGCCGAAACCTACAATGAGCAGTTCTTC. As protein: CASSDRRAETYNEQFF. The chain uses TRBV2 and TRBJ2-1; tentative D call: TRBD2 (5 bases). Germline lookup yields CDR1 SNHLY and CDR2 FYNNEI. The CDR3 has 16 residues. V was cut by 3 bases and J by 2 bases, with 14 bases left in between.